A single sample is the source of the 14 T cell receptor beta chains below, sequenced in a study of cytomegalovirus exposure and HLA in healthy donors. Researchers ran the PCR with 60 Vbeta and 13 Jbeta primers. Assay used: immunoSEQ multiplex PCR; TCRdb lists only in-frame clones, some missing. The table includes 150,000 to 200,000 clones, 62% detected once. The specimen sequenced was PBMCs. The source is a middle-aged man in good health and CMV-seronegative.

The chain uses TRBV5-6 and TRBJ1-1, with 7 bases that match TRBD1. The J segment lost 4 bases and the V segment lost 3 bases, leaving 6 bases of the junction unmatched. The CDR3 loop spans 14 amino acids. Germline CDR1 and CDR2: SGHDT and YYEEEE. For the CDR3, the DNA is TGTGCCAGCAGCTCCATGACAGGGCGCACTGAAGCTTTCTTT. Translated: CASSSMTGRTEAFF.

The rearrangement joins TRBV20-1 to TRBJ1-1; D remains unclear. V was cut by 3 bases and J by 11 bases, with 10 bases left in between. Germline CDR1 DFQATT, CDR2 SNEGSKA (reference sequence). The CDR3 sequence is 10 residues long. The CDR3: CSASRLGAFF. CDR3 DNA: TGCAGTGCTAGTCGTCTCGGGGCTTTCTTT.

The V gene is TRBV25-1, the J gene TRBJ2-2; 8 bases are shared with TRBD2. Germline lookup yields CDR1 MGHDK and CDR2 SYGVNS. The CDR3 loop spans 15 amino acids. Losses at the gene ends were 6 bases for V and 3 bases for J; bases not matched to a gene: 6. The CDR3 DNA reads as TGTGCCAGCAGCCGGGGGGGGGTAGACACCGGGGAGCTGTTTTTT. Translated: CASSRGGVDTGELFF.

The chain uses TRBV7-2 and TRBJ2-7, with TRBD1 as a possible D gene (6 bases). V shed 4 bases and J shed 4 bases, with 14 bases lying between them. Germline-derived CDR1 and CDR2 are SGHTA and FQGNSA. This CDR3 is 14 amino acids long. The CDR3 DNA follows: TGTGCCAGCAGCTCCCTCATCCAGGGGTACGAGCAGTACTTC. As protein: CASSSLIQGYEQYF.

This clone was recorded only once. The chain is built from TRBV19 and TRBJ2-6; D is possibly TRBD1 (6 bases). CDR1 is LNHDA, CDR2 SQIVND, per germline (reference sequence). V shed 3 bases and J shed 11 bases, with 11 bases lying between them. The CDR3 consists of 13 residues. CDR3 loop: CASSIGGGYVLTF. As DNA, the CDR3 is TGTGCCAGTAGTATTGGGGGCGGCTACGTCCTGACTTTC.

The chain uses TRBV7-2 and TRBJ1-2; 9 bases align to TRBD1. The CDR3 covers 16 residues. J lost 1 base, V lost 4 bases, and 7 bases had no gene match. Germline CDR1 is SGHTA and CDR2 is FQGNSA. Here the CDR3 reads CASSSGQGAGNYGYTF. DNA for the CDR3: TGTGCCAGCAGCTCGGGACAGGGTGCGGGTAACTATGGCTACACCTTC.

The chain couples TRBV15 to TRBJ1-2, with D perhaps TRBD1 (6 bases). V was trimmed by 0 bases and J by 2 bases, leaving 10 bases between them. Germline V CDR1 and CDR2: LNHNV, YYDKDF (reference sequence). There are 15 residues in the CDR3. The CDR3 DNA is TGTGCCACCAGCAGAGAGCTAACAGGGAACTATGGCTACACCTTC. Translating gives CATSRELTGNYGYTF.

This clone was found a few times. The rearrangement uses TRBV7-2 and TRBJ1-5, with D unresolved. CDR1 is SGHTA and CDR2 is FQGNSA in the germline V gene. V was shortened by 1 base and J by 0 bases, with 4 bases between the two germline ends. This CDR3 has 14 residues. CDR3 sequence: CASSLVNSNQPQHF. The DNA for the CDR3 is TGTGCCAGCAGCTTAGTAAATAGCAATCAGCCCCAGCATTTT.

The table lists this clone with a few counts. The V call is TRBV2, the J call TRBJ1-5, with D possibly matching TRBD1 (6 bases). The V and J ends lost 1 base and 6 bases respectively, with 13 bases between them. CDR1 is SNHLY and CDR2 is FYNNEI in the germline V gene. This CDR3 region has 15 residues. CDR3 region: CASSEERGGSQPQHF. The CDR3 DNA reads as TGTGCCAGCAGTGAAGAGAGGGGGGGTAGTCAGCCCCAGCATTTT. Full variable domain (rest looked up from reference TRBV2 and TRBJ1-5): EPEVTQTPSHQVTQMGQEVILRCVPISNHLYFYWYRQILGQKVEFLVSFYNNEISEKSEIFDDQFSVERPDGSNFTLKIRSTKLEDSAMYFCASSEERGGSQPQHFGDGTRLSIL.

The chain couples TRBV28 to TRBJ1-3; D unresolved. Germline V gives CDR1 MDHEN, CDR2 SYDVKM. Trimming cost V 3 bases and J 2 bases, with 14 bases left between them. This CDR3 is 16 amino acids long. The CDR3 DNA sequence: TGTGCCAGCAGTTTCCATCGCCTAAGCACTGGAAACACCATATATTTT. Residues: CASSFHRLSTGNTIYF.

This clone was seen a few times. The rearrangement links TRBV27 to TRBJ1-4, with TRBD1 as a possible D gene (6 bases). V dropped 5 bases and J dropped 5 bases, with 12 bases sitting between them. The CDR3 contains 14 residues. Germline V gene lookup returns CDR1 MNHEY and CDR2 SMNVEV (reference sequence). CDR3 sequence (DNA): TGTGCCAGCAGTGTCCAGGGGATCAATGAAAAACTGTTTTTT. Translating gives CASSVQGINEKLFF. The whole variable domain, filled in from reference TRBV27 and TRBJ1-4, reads EAQVTQNPRYLITVTGKKLTVTCSQNMNHEYMSWYRQDPGLGLRQIYYSMNVEVTDKGDVPEGYKVSRKEKRNFPLILESPSPNQTSLYFCASSVQGINEKLFFGSGTQLSVL.

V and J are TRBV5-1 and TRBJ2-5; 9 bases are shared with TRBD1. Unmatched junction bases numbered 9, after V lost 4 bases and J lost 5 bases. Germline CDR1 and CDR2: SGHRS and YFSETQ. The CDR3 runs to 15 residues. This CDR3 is CASSQRTGTGETQYF. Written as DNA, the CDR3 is TGCGCCAGCAGCCAGCGGACCGGGACAGGGGAGACCCAGTACTTC. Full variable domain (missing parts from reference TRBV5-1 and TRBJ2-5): KAGVTQTPRYLIKTRGQQVTLSCSPISGHRSVSWYQQTPGQGLQFLFEYFSETQRNKGNFPGRFSGRQFSNSRSEMNVSTLELGDSALYLCASSQRTGTGETQYFGPGTRLLVL.

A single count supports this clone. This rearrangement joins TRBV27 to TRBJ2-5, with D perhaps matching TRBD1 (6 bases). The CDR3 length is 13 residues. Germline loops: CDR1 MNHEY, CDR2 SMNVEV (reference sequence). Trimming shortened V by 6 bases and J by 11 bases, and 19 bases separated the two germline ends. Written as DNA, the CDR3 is TGTGCCAGCAGCTCCCGCAGGGGTTGGGAGCAGTACTTC. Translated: CASSSRRGWEQYF.

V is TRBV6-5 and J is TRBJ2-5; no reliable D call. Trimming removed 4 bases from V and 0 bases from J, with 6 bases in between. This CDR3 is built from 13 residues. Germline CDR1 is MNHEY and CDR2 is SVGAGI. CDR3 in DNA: TGTGCCAGCAGTTGGCCAGACCAAGAGACCCAGTACTTC. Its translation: CASSWPDQETQYF.